The 15 T cell receptor beta chains presented below share a single source sample, sequenced in a study of T-cell reconstitution after alpha-beta-depleted transplantation in children. This sample's TCRbeta library carried unique molecular identifier barcodes. In TCRdb, the PCR reads were re-called with MiXCR into one record per CDR3 protein. The table shows around 300,000 distinct CDR3 sequences, with approximately 23% occurring only once. The material was PBMCs, mostly from graft donor cells, obtained 180 days after TCRalphabeta/CD19-depleted stem cell transplant. Receptors originate from a male patient younger than 18 who had a stem cell transplant for acute lymphoblastic leukemia, so the T cells may come from the graft donor.

This clonotype came up a few times. The CDR3 loop reads CASRPDRETQYF. The CDR3 DNA reads TGCGCCAGCAGACCTGACCGGGAGACCCAGTACTTC. The chain is built from TRBV5-1 and TRBJ2-5; D unresolved. The CDR3 has 12 residues. The V end was cut by 5 bases, the J end by 5 bases, with 10 bases between. Germline V gene data show CDR1 as SGHRS and CDR2 as YFSETQ. The full variable domain, rest sourced from reference TRBV5-1 and TRBJ2-5, is KAGVTQTPRYLIKTRGQQVTLSCSPISGHRSVSWYQQTPGQGLQFLFEYFSETQRNKGNFPGRFSGRQFSNSRSEMNVSTLELGDSALYLCASRPDRETQYFGPGTRLLVL.

Comments on this clonotype: It may be a read error: a sequence one base away is much more abundant. V gene TRBV6-1 combines with J gene TRBJ2-3; D not certain. V lost 10 bases and J lost 3, with 14 bases in between. Germline V CDR1 and CDR2: MNHNS, SASEGT. This CDR3 has 13 amino acids. The DNA of the CDR3 is TGTGCCACCTCCCATGAGGAAACAGATACGCAGTATTTT. Protein product: CATSHEETDTQYF.

The gene calls are TRBV18 and TRBJ1-5; possibly TRBD1 for D (5 bases). Between the trimmed V and J ends, which lost 3 bases and 3 bases, there was a span of 18 bases. This CDR3 region has 17 residues. CDR1 and CDR2 from the germline V gene are KGHSH and LQKENI. The CDR3 is CASSPFSQGGINQPQHF. The DNA for the CDR3 is TGTGCCAGCTCACCTTTCTCTCAGGGTGGGATCAATCAGCCCCAGCATTTT.

A word on this clonotype: A junction boundary mismatches the germline segment, possibly from a read error. The chain has TRBV11-2 and TRBJ1-1, with a possible D match to TRBD1 (5 bases). Germline values: CDR1 SGHAT, CDR2 FQNNGV. The CDR3 totals 15 residues. CDR3 coding DNA: TGTGCCAGCAGCTTAGAGGGACGCCTGAACACTGAAGTTTTCTTT. This gives the protein CASSLEGRLNTEVFF.

This clonotype was found a few times. The rearrangement links TRBV20-1 to TRBJ2-1; 8 bases fit TRBD2. Losses at the gene ends were 5 bases for V and 15 bases for J; bases not matched to a gene: 15. The germline V gene encodes CDR1 DFQATT and CDR2 SNEGSKA (reference sequence). The CDR3 contains 13 residues. The DNA of the CDR3 is TGCAGTGCTCCCAACGGGACTAGTATTCATCCGTTCTTC. Encoded protein: CSAPNGTSIHPFF.

The chain has TRBV18 and TRBJ2-7, with D maybe TRBD2 (5 bases). This CDR3 has 16 residues. The V end was cut by 6 bases, the J end by 5 bases, with 23 bases between. Per germline, CDR1 KGHSH and CDR2 LQKENI. CDR3 nucleotide sequence: TGTGCCAGCTCCCCCACGAACTTCCCGGTCGGGGACGAGCAGTACTTC. This sequence encodes CASSPTNFPVGDEQYF.

The chain has TRBV15 and TRBJ2-3; weak D call: TRBD2 (5 bases). With 5 bases removed from V and 1 base from J, the gap between germline ends came to 16 bases. The CDR3 consists of 16 residues. Germline V gene sequence: CDR1 LNHNV, CDR2 YYDKDF (reference sequence). The CDR3 DNA is TGTGCCACCAGCCGACGACAACTAGGAGGCACAGATACGCAGTATTTT. It yields the protein CATSRRQLGGTDTQYF.

This clonotype has more than one count but fewer than ten. The CDR3 is CSAQRDRGFGQPLEGYTF. CDR3 coding DNA: TGCAGTGCGCAGAGGGACCGGGGGTTTGGACAGCCTTTAGAAGGCTACACCTTC. V and J are TRBV20-1 and TRBJ1-2; D may be TRBD1 (6 bases). V was trimmed by 6 bases and J by 8 bases, leaving 34 bases between them. The CDR3 is made up of 18 amino acids. The V gene's germline CDR1 is DFQATT and CDR2 SNEGSKA (reference sequence).

The chain employs TRBV10-1 and TRBJ2-1, with D unclear. Trimming pared 4 bases from V and 5 bases from J, leaving 6 bases between. Germline CDR1 and CDR2: WNHNN and SYGVQD (reference sequence). This CDR3 is built from 12 residues. CDR3 sequence reads: CASSGFNNEQFF. The CDR3, as DNA: TGCGCCAGCAGTGGCTTTAACAATGAGCAGTTCTTC.

V and J are TRBV5-1 and TRBJ1-1; no clear D gene. In germline, CDR1 is SGHRS, CDR2 YFSETQ. The CDR3 extends over 14 amino acids. V was trimmed by 1 base and J by 3 bases, leaving 10 bases between them. The CDR3 nucleotides are TGCGCCAGCAGCTTGCCGGGCCGGGACACTGAAGCTTTCTTT. This sequence encodes CASSLPGRDTEAFF. The full variable domain, its missing parts supplied by reference TRBV5-1 and TRBJ1-1, is KAGVTQTPRYLIKTRGQQVTLSCSPISGHRSVSWYQQTPGQGLQFLFEYFSETQRNKGNFPGRFSGRQFSNSRSEMNVSTLELGDSALYLCASSLPGRDTEAFFGQGTRLTVV.

J is TRBJ1-6 and V is TRBV6-5; maybe TRBD1 (6 bases). The germline V gene encodes CDR1 MNHEY and CDR2 SVGAGI. V lost 2 bases, J lost 7 bases, and 9 bases lay in between. The CDR3 has 14 amino acids. CDR3 sequence (DNA): TGTGCCAGCAGTTACGAGGGGACAAATTCACCCCTCCACTTT. Its translation: CASSYEGTNSPLHF.

This clonotype has more than one count but fewer than ten. The J gene is TRBJ1-1, the V gene TRBV5-1; D is unclear. The germline CDR1 and CDR2 sequences are SGHRS and YFSETQ. There are 14 residues in the CDR3. Trimming left V 0 bases short and J 1 base short, with 7 bases between. This chain's CDR3 is CASSLGPGNTEAFF. The DNA of the CDR3 is TGCGCCAGCAGCTTGGGACCGGGGAACACTGAAGCTTTCTTT. Complete variable domain (other parts from reference TRBV5-1 and TRBJ1-1): KAGVTQTPRYLIKTRGQQVTLSCSPISGHRSVSWYQQTPGQGLQFLFEYFSETQRNKGNFPGRFSGRQFSNSRSEMNVSTLELGDSALYLCASSLGPGNTEAFFGQGTRLTVV.

This clonotype was counted only a few times. The chain carries TRBV20-1 and TRBJ1-5, with D unclear. V was trimmed by 1 base and J by 1 base, leaving 8 bases between them. This CDR3 is 14 amino acids long. CDR1 DFQATT and CDR2 SNEGSKA come from the germline V gene (reference sequence). The CDR3 is CSARVPRSNQPQHF. The CDR3 region has the DNA TGCAGTGCTAGAGTTCCGAGGAGCAATCAGCCCCAGCATTTT.

The CDR3 protein is CASMVSGNTEAFF. CDR3 nucleotides: TGTGCCAGTATGGTTTCGGGTAACACTGAAGCTTTCTTT. The chain joins TRBV19 to TRBJ1-1; no clear D. The V end was cut by 7 bases, the J end by 2 bases, with 11 bases between. CDR1 LNHDA and CDR2 SQIVND come from the germline V gene (reference sequence). There are 13 residues in the CDR3.

The V call is TRBV14, the J call TRBJ2-7; 7 positions match TRBD1. The CDR3 spans 15 residues. CDR1 is SGHDN, CDR2 FVKESK, per germline. Unmatched junction bases numbered 7, after V lost 2 bases and J lost 3 bases. The CDR3 bases are TGTGCCAGCAGCCAAAGACAGGGTTGGGGCTACGAGCAGTACTTC. It translates to CASSQRQGWGYEQYF.